Detailed here is one T cell receptor (beta chain). Clones were read by immunoSEQ multiplex PCR, and TCRdb kept only the in-frame ones, dropping some. The data contain under 250,000 clones, approximately 83% of them seen just once; the ten biggest clones take up around 3.4%. This CDR3 contains 16 residues. Germline V gene sequence: CDR1 SNHLY, CDR2 FYNNEI. Trimming at V came to 7 bases and at J to 0 bases, leaving 6 bases not matched to a gene. The data originate from a study of blood T cell repertoires in COVID-19. Sequencing was carried out using PBMCs or T cells enriched from blood (not recorded which). J is TRBJ2-1 and V is TRBV2; 10 positions agree with TRBD2. The sequence was collected from a woman aged 60-75 years who had recovered from COVID-19. CDR3 sequence (DNA): TGTGCCAGCATGCACAGCGGGGGGGTCTCCTACAATGAGCAGTTCTTC. It codes for CASMHSGGVSYNEQFF.